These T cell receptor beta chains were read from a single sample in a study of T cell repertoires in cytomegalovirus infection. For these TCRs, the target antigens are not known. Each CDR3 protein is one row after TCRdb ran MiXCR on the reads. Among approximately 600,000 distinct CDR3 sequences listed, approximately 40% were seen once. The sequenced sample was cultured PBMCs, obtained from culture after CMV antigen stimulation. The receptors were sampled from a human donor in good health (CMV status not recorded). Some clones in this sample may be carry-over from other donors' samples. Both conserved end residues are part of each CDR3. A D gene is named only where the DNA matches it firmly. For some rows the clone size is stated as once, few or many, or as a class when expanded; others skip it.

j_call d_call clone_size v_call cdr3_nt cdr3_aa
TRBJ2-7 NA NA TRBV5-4 TGTGCCAGCAGCTTCCAGGGGGGCGCAACCTACGAGCAGTACTTC CASSFQGGATYEQYF
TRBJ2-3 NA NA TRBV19 TGTGCCAGTAGTATTTCGGACCTCCGGGATACGCAGTATTTT CASSISDLRDTQYF
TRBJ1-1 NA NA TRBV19 TGTGCCAGTAGTAGGGGATGGGCAGGGCAGAAGAACACTGAAGCTTTCTTT CASSRGWAGQKNTEAFF
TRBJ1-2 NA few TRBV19 TGTGCCAGTAGCACAACTTGGGACATTTTGGCCTATGGCTACACCTTC CASSTTWDILAYGYTF
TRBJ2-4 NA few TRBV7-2 TGTGCCAGCAGCCGGGGGAGCCGGGGGAAAAACATTCAGTACTTC CASSRGSRGKNIQYF
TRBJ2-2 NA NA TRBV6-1 TGTGCCAGCAGTGCCGGGCTGGGGAACACCGGGGAGCTGTTTTTT CASSAGLGNTGELFF
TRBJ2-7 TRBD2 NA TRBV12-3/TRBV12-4 TGTGCCAGCAGTTTAGCGGGACTAGCGGGTTCCTACGAGCAGTACTTC CASSLAGLAGSYEQYF
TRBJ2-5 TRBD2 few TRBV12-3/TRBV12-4 TGTGCCAGCAGTATACTAGCGGGAACGCACCTGGTGGAGACCCAGTACTTC CASSILAGTHLVETQYF
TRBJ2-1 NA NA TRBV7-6 TGTGCCAGCAGCGATACCCTCGGGGTCCGCTCCTACAATGAGCAGTTCTTC CASSDTLGVRSYNEQFF
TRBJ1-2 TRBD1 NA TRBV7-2 TGTGCCAGCAGCCCGGGGGGACAGATACTCTATGGCTACACCTTC CASSPGGQILYGYTF
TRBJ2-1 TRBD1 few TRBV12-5 TGTGCTACACGGGAACAGGGGGCAGGTGAGCAGTTCTTC CATREQGAGEQFF
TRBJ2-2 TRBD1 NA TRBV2 TGTGCCAGCACCCGCAGGGGGTACACCGGGGAGCTGTTTTTT CASTRRGYTGELFF
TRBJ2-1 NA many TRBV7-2 TGTGCCAGCAGCTTAAGGCCAGGGGTGTACAATGAGCAGTTCTTC CASSLRPGVYNEQFF
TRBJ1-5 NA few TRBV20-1 TGCAGTGCTGAAGCAGATGGGGATCAGCCCCAGCATTTT CSAEADGDQPQHF
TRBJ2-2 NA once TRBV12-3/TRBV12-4 TGTGCCAGCACCCAGGGTATCGGGGAGCTGTTTTTT CASTQGIGELFF
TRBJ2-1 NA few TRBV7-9 TGTGCCAGCAGCTTAGGGTCCAGCTCTGTCGGAAAAAATGAGCAGTTCTTC CASSLGSSSVGKNEQFF
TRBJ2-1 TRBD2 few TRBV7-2 TGTGCCAGCAGCTCGACTAGCGTTTTTAACAATGAGCAGTTCTTC CASSSTSVFNNEQFF
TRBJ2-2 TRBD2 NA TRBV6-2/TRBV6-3 TGTGCCAGCAGTTTACGACTAGCGGGAGTGGCCGGGGAGCTGTTTTTT CASSLRLAGVAGELFF
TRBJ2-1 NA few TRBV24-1 TGTGCCACCAGTGACCCTAGGGGGGGGCCCAGGGATGAGCAGTTCTTC CATSDPRGGPRDEQFF
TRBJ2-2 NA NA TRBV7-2 TGTGCCAGCAGCTTCACTGCCGGGGGTTCCGGGGAGCTGTTTTTT CASSFTAGGSGELFF
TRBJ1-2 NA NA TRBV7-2 TGTGCCAGCAGCCCGGGACCCGACATTAACTATGGCTACACCTTC CASSPGPDINYGYTF
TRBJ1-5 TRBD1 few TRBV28 TGTGCCAGCACCATGGGACAGCGCTATCAGCCCCAGCATTTT CASTMGQRYQPQHF
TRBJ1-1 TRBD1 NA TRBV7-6 TGTGCCAGCACACCCCGGGGACAGTACACTGAAGCTTTCTTT CASTPRGQYTEAFF
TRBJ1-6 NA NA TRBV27 TGTGCCAGCATACTTAGGGAGGGTGATAATTCACCCCTCCACTTT CASILREGDNSPLHF
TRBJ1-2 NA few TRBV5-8 TGTGCCAGCAGACGAGACAGCTTTAACTATGGCTACACCTTC CASRRDSFNYGYTF
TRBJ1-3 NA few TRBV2 TGTGCCAGCAGTGAAGCGCCTAACTTCTCTGGAAACACCATATATTTT CASSEAPNFSGNTIYF
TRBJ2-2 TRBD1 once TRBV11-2 TGTGCCAGCACCCGGACAGGGTCCGGGGAGCTGTTTTTT CASTRTGSGELFF
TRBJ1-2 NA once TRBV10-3 TGTGCCATCAAAGACAGCCTTAACTATGGCTACACCTTC CAIKDSLNYGYTF
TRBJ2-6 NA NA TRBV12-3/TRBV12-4 TGTGCCAGCAGTTTAGCGGGGACTGGGGCCAACGTCCTGACTTTC CASSLAGTGANVLTF
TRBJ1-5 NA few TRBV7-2 TGTGCCAGCAGCTTAGTAATAGGGCCTTATAGCAATCAGCCCCAGCATTTT CASSLVIGPYSNQPQHF
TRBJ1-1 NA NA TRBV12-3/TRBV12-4 TGTGCCAGCAGTTTATATTCGGGGGGGGACACTGAAGCTTTCTTT CASSLYSGGDTEAFF
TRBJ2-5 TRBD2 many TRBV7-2 TGTGCCAGCAGCTTAGGAAGGACTAGCGGGGGGGAAGAGACCCAGTACTTC CASSLGRTSGGEETQYF
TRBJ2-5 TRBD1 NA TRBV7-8 TGTGCCAGCAGTCCGATTTCCATCCGGGACAGGGGCGGTGAGACCCAGTACTTC CASSPISIRDRGGETQYF
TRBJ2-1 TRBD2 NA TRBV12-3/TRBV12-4 TGTGCCAGCAGTTTTTGGGCTAGCGGGGGCGTTTCCTACAATGAGCAGTTCTTC CASSFWASGGVSYNEQFF
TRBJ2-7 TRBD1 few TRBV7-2 TGTGCCAGCAGGAACGAGGGACAGGGCTCCTACGAGCAGTACTTC CASRNEGQGSYEQYF